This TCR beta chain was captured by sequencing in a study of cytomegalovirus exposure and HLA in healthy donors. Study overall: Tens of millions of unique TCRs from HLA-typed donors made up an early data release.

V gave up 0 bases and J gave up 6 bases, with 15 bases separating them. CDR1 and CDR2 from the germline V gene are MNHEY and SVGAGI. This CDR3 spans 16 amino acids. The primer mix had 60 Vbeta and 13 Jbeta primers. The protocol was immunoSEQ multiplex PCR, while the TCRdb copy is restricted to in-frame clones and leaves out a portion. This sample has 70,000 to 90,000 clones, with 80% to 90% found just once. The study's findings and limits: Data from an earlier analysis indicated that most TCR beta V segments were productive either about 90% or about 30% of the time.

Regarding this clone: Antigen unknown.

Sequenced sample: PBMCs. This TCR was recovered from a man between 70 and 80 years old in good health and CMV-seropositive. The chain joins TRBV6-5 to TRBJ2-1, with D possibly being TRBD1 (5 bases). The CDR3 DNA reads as TGTGCCAGCAGTTACTCTCCGTCAGGGTTCTCCAATGAGCAGTTCTTC. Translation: CASSYSPSGFSNEQFF.